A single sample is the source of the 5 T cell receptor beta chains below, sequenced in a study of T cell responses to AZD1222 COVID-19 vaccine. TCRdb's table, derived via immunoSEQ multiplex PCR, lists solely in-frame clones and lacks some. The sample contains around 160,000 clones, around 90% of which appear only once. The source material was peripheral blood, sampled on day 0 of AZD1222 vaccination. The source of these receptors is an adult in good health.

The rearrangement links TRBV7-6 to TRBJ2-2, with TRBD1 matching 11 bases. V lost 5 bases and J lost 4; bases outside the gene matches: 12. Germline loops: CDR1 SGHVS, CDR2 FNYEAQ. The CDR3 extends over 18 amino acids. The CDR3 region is CASSATRDRGTSTGELFF. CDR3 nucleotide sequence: TGTGCCAGCAGCGCCACCCGGGACAGGGGGACTAGCACCGGGGAGCTGTTTTTT. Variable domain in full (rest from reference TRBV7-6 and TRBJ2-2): GAGVSQSPRYKVTKRGQDVALRCDPISGHVSLYWYRQALGQGPEFLTYFNYEAQQDKSGLPNDRFSAERPEGSISTLTIQRTEQRDSAMYRCASSATRDRGTSTGELFFGEGSRLTVL.

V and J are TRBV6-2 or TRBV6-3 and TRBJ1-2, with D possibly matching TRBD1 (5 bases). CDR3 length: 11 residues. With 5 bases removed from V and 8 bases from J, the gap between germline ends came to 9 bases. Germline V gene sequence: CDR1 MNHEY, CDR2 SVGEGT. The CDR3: CASSQGRGYTF. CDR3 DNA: TGTGCCAGCAGTCAGGGTAGGGGCTACACCTTC.

Here the CDR3 DNA reads TGTGCCAGCAGCTTACCCCTAGCCGACACTATTGAGCAGTTCTTC. Translated: CASSLPLADTIEQFF. The rearrangement joins TRBV7-9 to TRBJ2-1, with D perhaps matching TRBD2 (5 bases). V was shortened by 2 bases and J by 9 bases, with 17 bases between the two germline ends. This CDR3 region has 15 residues. Germline CDR1 reads SEHNR; CDR2 reads FQNEAQ (reference sequence). The whole variable domain, filled in from reference TRBV7-9 and TRBJ2-1, reads DTGVSQNPRHKITKRGQNVTFRCDPISEHNRLYWYRQTLGQGPEFLTYFQNEAQLEKSRLLSDRFSAERPKGSFSTLEIQRTEQGDSAMYLCASSLPLADTIEQFFGPGTRLTVL.

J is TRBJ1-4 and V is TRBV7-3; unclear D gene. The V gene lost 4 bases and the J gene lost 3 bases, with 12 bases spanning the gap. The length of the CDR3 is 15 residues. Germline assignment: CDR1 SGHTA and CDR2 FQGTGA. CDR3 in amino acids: CASSSTGSPNEKLFF. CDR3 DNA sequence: TGTGCCAGCAGCTCCACGGGGTCGCCTAATGAAAAACTGTTTTTT.

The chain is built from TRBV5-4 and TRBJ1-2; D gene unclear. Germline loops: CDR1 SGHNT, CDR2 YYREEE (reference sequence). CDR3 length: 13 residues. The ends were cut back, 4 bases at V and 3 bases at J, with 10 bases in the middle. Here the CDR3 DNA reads TGTGCCAGCAGCGTCCAGCCATACTATGGCTACACCTTC. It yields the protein CASSVQPYYGYTF.